Reported below is one TCR beta chain. Its antigen is still unknown. The sample holds no much larger clone one base away, and base qualities are not on file. Moderately to severely active disease, a Clinical Activity Score of at least 3, a NOSPECS grade of at least 4, and a duration under 3 months were present in ophthalmopathy patients. Patients with uncontrolled infections, other autoimmune diseases, pregnancy or lactation were excluded. Clinical symptoms, serum thyroxine and TRAb, thyroid ultrasound, and orbital computed tomography formed the basis for the diagnoses. PBMCs were separated from roughly 10 ml of fresh peripheral blood using Ficoll-Paque density gradient centrifugation. Total RNA was extracted using Trizol reagent, and RNA quality was assessed on an Agilent 2100 Bioanalyzer. The TCR beta CDR3 regions were amplified from the RNA transcripts. The TCR CDR3 was subjected to a first round of RT-PCR using the HTBI primer set and the Qiagen OneStep RT-PCR kit. A second multiplex PCR round built the libraries, followed by size selection and purification. Libraries were sequenced paired-end with 100 bp reads on an Illumina HiSeq2000. Per the source publication's procedure: SOAPnuke was used to process the raw data, throwing out any read that contained adapters or uncalled bases, had a mean Phred below 15, or lacked an exact constant-primer or identifier match. High-quality paired reads were merged using COPE v1.2.5, and each unique nucleotide sequence was defined as a clonotype. Clonotypes were aligned to IMGT TRBV, TRBD and TRBJ reference segments using MiTCR v1.1. The analysis was restricted to V-J combinations with a frequency above 0.0001, which together covered 99% to 99.2% of the repertoires. The TCS score was defined as F50 (clonal expansion) divided by E x V (chaos), with BLOSUM62-based TCRdist calculated between CDR3 peptides within each V-J. Welch's t-statistics and random forest reduced around 510 V-J features to roughly 13, which were used in a naive Bayes classifier (R e1071). The public sequencing data were trimmed at Q25 with fastp and processed into clonotypes with MiXCR by TCRdb, which kept only in-frame beta chains. For every CDR3 protein sequence, its rows merge into one entry that carries the most common genes and DNA. None of the V and J calls come from the authors' own analysis; TCRdb made them. The sample contains about 260,000 distinct CDR3 sequences, roughly 22% of them found a single time. Clones ranked in the top ten supply 50% to 75% of the sample.

This record belongs to a study of T cells in Graves' hyperthyroidism and ophthalmopathy (dated by TCRdb to between 2018 and 2021). For the study in its entirety: Peripheral blood was collected at initial diagnosis, before any treatment. The paper describes TCR Vbeta CDR3 sequencing of 135 peripheral blood samples, made up of 43 ophthalmopathy patients, around 78 hyperthyroidism patients and 17 progressor patients. To identify distinguishing TCR V-J signatures, a discovery cohort of about 95 patients was used, comprising roughly 45 with Graves' ophthalmopathy and some 60 with stable Graves' hyperthyroidism. For training and testing, the roughly 100 patients in the discovery cohort were randomly divided in a 7:3 ratio. After sampling, hyperthyroidism patients received methimazole starting at 30 mg daily, and ophthalmopathy patients received high-dose intravenous methylprednisolone. An independent validation cohort of 18 to 20 hyperthyroidism patients and approximately 16 patients who later progressed to ophthalmopathy tested prospective prediction of ophthalmopathy. The study also compared thyroid tissue and blood T-cell repertoires from several Graves' hyperthyroidism patients. Overall study results and their limits: A model built on a 13 V-J signature distinguished ophthalmopathy from stable hyperthyroidism, reaching roughly 88% sensitivity and about 81% specificity in cross-validation and 80%/75% in testing. Most expanded thyroid clonotypes (frequency above 0.001) were also detected in blood, suggesting blood repertoires may reflect thyroid immune responses. During validation, the model predicted progression to ophthalmopathy a median of around six months ahead of onset, with around 70% sensitivity and around 73% specificity. Sample size was not statistically predetermined, and investigators were not blinded to group allocation.

The CDR3 covers 15 residues, taking in both the cysteine and the phenylalanine. The only DNA kept is the CDR3, 45 bases in frame from the first base. From a lookup of the germline V gene (reference sequence), CDR1 and CDR2 are MNHEY and SMNVEV. Compared with germline, V lacks 1 base and J lacks 3 bases; bases without a gene match: 5. The sequence links TRBV27 to TRBJ2-5; 7 bases in between match TRBD2. Sequencing was performed on blood. The receptor comes from a man younger than 45 with Graves' ophthalmopathy. The bases read TGTGCCAGCAGTTTATTGACTAGCAGGAAAGAGACCCAGTACTTC. Translated, it gives CASSLLTSRKETQYF.